The rows below give T cell receptor beta chains drawn from one sample of a study of T cell responses to AZD1222 COVID-19 vaccine. Some clones are missing from TCRdb's copy, which holds only in-frame ones; the method was immunoSEQ multiplex PCR. The sample records some 250,000 clones, almost 95% being singletons. The specimen was peripheral blood, collected 28 days after the second AZD1222 dose. The receptors originated from an adult who received the AZD1222 COVID-19 vaccine. CDR3s leave out the opening cysteine and the closing phenylalanine or tryptophan. Fields, in order: V gene, J gene, CDR3 length, clone size, CDR3 protein. Only some rows state a clone size, as once, few, many or a class for expanded clones.

V: TRBV28
J: TRBJ1-4
length: 12
size: .
CDR3: ASTAWARWGELF

V: TRBV7-9
J: TRBJ1-3
length: 10
size: .
CDR3: ASSPEGNTIY

V: TRBV28
J: TRBJ2-7
length: 12
size: .
CDR3: ASSLSGRDYEQY

V: TRBV3-1/TRBV3-2
J: TRBJ1-6
length: 13
size: .
CDR3: ASSHDQEKGSPLH

V: TRBV2
J: TRBJ2-7
length: 11
size: .
CDR3: ASTGGLGYEQY

V: TRBV5-4
J: TRBJ2-5
length: 13
size: .
CDR3: ASSLAATDKETQY

V: TRBV4-1
J: TRBJ1-6
length: 12
size: .
CDR3: ASSLGNRDSPLH

V: TRBV6-2/TRBV6-3
J: TRBJ1-1
length: 11
size: .
CDR3: ASSYVLNTEAF

V: TRBV4-1
J: TRBJ1-5
length: 12
size: .
CDR3: ASRPTGTNQPQH

V: TRBV18
J: TRBJ1-2
length: 13
size: .
CDR3: ASSPGVGENYGYT

V: TRBV5-1
J: TRBJ2-1
length: 10
size: once
CDR3: ASSLAEGEQF

V: TRBV10-3
J: TRBJ2-2
length: 13
size: once
CDR3: AIPRDRRDTGELF

V: TRBV5-1
J: TRBJ1-3
length: 17
size: .
CDR3: ASSSVGWTGASSGNTIY

V: TRBV20-1
J: TRBJ2-7
length: 9
size: .
CDR3: SAPTDYEQY

V: TRBV7-6
J: TRBJ2-7
length: 14
size: .
CDR3: ASSLATSGGPYEQY

V: TRBV5-4
J: TRBJ1-5
length: 12
size: .
CDR3: ASSLEGTDQPQH

V: TRBV28
J: TRBJ1-4
length: 12
size: .
CDR3: ASSSGTGYEKLF

V: TRBV21-1
J: TRBJ1-2
length: 12
size: .
CDR3: ASSKVGQMDGYT

V: TRBV7-2
J: TRBJ2-7
length: 13
size: .
CDR3: ASSPIAGGPGEQY

V: TRBV5-1
J: TRBJ1-2
length: 12
size: .
CDR3: ASSLANVGHGYT

V: TRBV5-1
J: TRBJ2-7
length: 13
size: .
CDR3: ASSLQGQGGNEQY

V: TRBV5-1
J: TRBJ1-6
length: 14
size: .
CDR3: ASSLGQGGANSPLH

V: TRBV28
J: TRBJ1-2
length: 13
size: .
CDR3: ASRDGQTPYYGYT

V: TRBV5-4
J: TRBJ1-2
length: 11
size: .
CDR3: ASSAQGGDGYT

V: TRBV7-2
J: TRBJ1-5
length: 13
size: .
CDR3: ASSPGGGVGQPQH

V: TRBV3-1/TRBV3-2
J: TRBJ1-2
length: 12
size: once
CDR3: ASSQDQGRESYT

V: TRBV7-3
J: TRBJ2-1
length: 12
size: .
CDR3: ASSLAPGYNEQF

V: TRBV2
J: TRBJ1-1
length: 12
size: once
CDR3: ASSRDGGNTEAF

V: TRBV4-3
J: TRBJ1-1
length: 13
size: .
CDR3: ASSQARGLNTEAF

V: TRBV7-9
J: TRBJ2-7
length: 11
size: .
CDR3: ASSLSSGREQY

V: TRBV25-1
J: TRBJ2-7
length: 11
size: .
CDR3: ASKRAGNYEQY

V: TRBV28
J: TRBJ2-7
length: 11
size: .
CDR3: ASSLGTGREQY

V: TRBV5-4
J: TRBJ1-1
length: 12
size: .
CDR3: ASSLELGGTEAF

V: TRBV24-1
J: TRBJ2-1
length: 13
size: once
CDR3: ATSDPDRGHDEQF

V: TRBV12-3/TRBV12-4
J: TRBJ1-5
length: 11
size: .
CDR3: ASSLAGDQPQH

V: TRBV2
J: TRBJ2-7
length: 16
size: .
CDR3: ASLPDGTSGGTNYEQY

V: TRBV19
J: TRBJ2-7
length: 9
size: .
CDR3: ATGQGTEQY

V: TRBV6-5
J: TRBJ2-5
length: 12
size: .
CDR3: ASSHNRLQETQY

V: TRBV29-1
J: TRBJ1-6
length: 12
size: .
CDR3: SAQRPSYNSPLH

V: TRBV7-9
J: TRBJ2-5
length: 12
size: .
CDR3: ASSADPRGETQY

V: TRBV5-4
J: TRBJ2-5
length: 12
size: .
CDR3: ASSARGGGETQY

V: TRBV28
J: TRBJ2-2
length: 13
size: .
CDR3: ASSSGTRVTGELF

V: TRBV29-1
J: TRBJ1-1
length: 11
size: .
CDR3: SVWAPGNTEAF

V: TRBV19
J: TRBJ2-7
length: 11
size: .
CDR3: ASSSDRYYEQY

V: TRBV15
J: TRBJ2-1
length: 13
size: .
CDR3: ATSRAREGYNEQF

V: TRBV7-2
J: TRBJ1-2
length: 11
size: once
CDR3: ASSLGASTGYT

V: TRBV29-1
J: TRBJ1-3
length: 12
size: .
CDR3: SVRTGTAGNTIY

V: TRBV9
J: TRBJ1-4
length: 11
size: .
CDR3: ASSVADSERLF